This paragraph reports one T cell receptor beta chain. Its specificity is unknown. The germline V gene encodes CDR1 SGHDT and CDR2 YYEEEE. This CDR3 region has 14 residues. The germline V and J ends were trimmed by 0 bases and 4 bases, with 10 bases remaining between them. The data belong to a study of cytomegalovirus exposure and HLA in healthy donors. 60 Vbeta and 13 Jbeta primers were used in PCR. Here immunoSEQ multiplex PCR was the method, and the copy in TCRdb shows in-frame clones only, minus some. The repertoire has more than 80,000 clones, 70% to 80% of them found once; the top ten carry over 15%. Broader study findings: In a later analysis, TCR beta V- and J-gene trimming was associated with a missense DCLRE1C variant.

The sample taken for sequencing was PBMCs. The receptor was derived from a woman aged 55-75 years in good health and CMV-seropositive. The J gene is TRBJ1-2, the V gene TRBV5-6; D is perhaps TRBD1 (5 bases). CDR3 protein: CASSLARQPYGYTF. CDR3 DNA: TGTGCCAGCAGCTTGGCCCGACAGCCCTATGGCTACACCTTC.